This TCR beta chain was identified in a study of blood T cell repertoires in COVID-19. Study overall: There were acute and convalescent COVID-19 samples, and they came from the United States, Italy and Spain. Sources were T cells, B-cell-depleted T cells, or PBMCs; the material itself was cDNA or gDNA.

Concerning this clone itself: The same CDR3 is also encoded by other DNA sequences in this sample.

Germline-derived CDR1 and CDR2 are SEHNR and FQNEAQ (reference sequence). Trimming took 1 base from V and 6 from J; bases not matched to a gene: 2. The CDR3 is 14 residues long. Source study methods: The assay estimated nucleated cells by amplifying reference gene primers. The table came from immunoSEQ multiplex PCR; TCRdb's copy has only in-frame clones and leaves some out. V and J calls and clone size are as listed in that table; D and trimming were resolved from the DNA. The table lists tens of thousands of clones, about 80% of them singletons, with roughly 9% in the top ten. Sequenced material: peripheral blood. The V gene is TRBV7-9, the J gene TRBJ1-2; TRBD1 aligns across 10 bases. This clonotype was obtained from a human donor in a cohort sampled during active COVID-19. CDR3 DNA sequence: TGTGCCAGCAGCTTAGGGACAGGGGGTAATGGCTACACCTTC. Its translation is CASSLGTGGNGYTF.